These T cell receptor beta chains were read from a single sample in a study of shared clonotypes between healthy human individuals. Sequencing used immunoSEQ multiplex PCR; TCRdb keeps in-frame clones, though not all of them. The sample holds about 2 million clones, over 85% seen once. Sample: naive CD4+ T cells sorted from blood. The receptor source for this set is a man aged 18 to 29 in good health. Both conserved end residues are part of each CDR3. The D gene is left open where the match is weak. The size of a clone is reported for some rows only, either as once, few or many, or as a class for expanded clones.

d_call clone_size j_call v_call cdr3_nt cdr3_aa
NA NA TRBJ1-4 TRBV6-1 TGTGCCACCCGCGACGAAGGGACAAGGGGTGAAAAACTGTTTTTT CATRDEGTRGEKLFF
NA NA TRBJ1-6 TRBV19 TGTGCCAGCGGGCCGCAGGGTGAGAATTCACCCCTCCACTTT CASGPQGENSPLHF
NA NA TRBJ2-7 TRBV2 TGTGCCAGCAGGGCCGGAGCACTCCACGAGCAGTACTTC CASRAGALHEQYF
NA NA TRBJ2-5 TRBV12-1 TGTGCCAGCAGCTTTGCGTCGGGACTAGCGGTTCGAGAGACCCAGTACTTC CASSFASGLAVRETQYF
NA NA TRBJ1-1 TRBV2 TGTGCCAGCAGTGAAACAGCAACGAACACTGAAGCTTTCTTT CASSETATNTEAFF
NA NA TRBJ1-2 TRBV28 TGTGCCAGCATCTCCGGGACAACTAACTATGGCTACACCTTC CASISGTTNYGYTF
NA NA TRBJ2-1 TRBV11-3 TGTGCCAGCAGCTTAGACGGCGGACCAACCTACAATGAGCAGTTCTTC CASSLDGGPTYNEQFF
NA NA TRBJ1-1 TRBV27 TGTGCCAGCAGTCTCCGACAGGACACTGAAGCTTTCTTT CASSLRQDTEAFF
TRBD1 once TRBJ1-5 TRBV6-5 TGTGCCAGCAGGGGACAGATAGCACAGCCCCAGCATTTT CASRGQIAQPQHF
TRBD1 NA TRBJ2-7 TRBV2 TGTGCCAGCAGTGAACGGACAGGCACGGGGGAGCAGTACTTC CASSERTGTGEQYF
NA NA TRBJ1-3 TRBV6-1 TGTGCCAGCAGTGAACGGTTCTCTGGAAACACCATATATTTT CASSERFSGNTIYF
NA NA TRBJ1-3 TRBV6-6 TGTGCCAGCAGTTATGGGGGTGGAAACACCATATATTTT CASSYGGGNTIYF
NA NA TRBJ2-3 TRBV18 TGTGCCAGCTCACCAGCCTCCTCCCCAGATACGCAGTATTTT CASSPASSPDTQYF
TRBD2 NA TRBJ2-5 TRBV5-1 TGCGCCAGCAGCTTGTGGTCTAGCGGGGACCAAGAGACCCAGTACTTC CASSLWSSGDQETQYF
NA NA TRBJ2-2 TRBV4-3 TGCGCCAGCAGCCAAGAAAGAGGGTGGGACACCGGGGAGCTGTTTTTT CASSQERGWDTGELFF
TRBD2 NA TRBJ2-3 TRBV29-1 TGCAGCGTTGAAGGCATCGATGGGGACTACCACACAGATACGCAGTATTTT CSVEGIDGDYHTDTQYF
NA NA TRBJ2-3 TRBV5-1 TGCGCCAGCAGCTTGAGCAGGGACACAGATACGCAGTATTTT CASSLSRDTDTQYF
TRBD1 NA TRBJ1-5 TRBV6-7 TGTGCCAGCAAGAAAGAGCCGGGACAGGACGAATCAAGCAATCAGCCCCAGCATTTT CASKKEPGQDESSNQPQHF
TRBD1 few TRBJ2-7 TRBV10-2 TGCGCCACCACCCCCCAGGGGGCGGGCTACGAGCAGTACTTC CATTPQGAGYEQYF
TRBD2 NA TRBJ2-3 TRBV6-5 TGTGCCAGCAGTTACCAGCGGGGTAGGACAGATACGCAGTATTTT CASSYQRGRTDTQYF
NA NA TRBJ1-4 TRBV7-9 TGTGCCAGCAGCACGGAGGATGAAAAACTGTTTTTT CASSTEDEKLFF
NA NA TRBJ2-7 TRBV5-1 TGCGCCAGCAGCTTGGCCGGTAAGGGCGACTACGAGCAGTACTTC CASSLAGKGDYEQYF
NA NA TRBJ2-7 TRBV6-5 TGTGCCAGCAGCCTCAGGGTCCCCTACGAGCAGTACTTC CASSLRVPYEQYF
NA NA TRBJ1-4 TRBV7-9 TGTGCCAGCAGCTCAGTCATGGGACGAAAACTGTTTTTT CASSSVMGRKLFF
NA NA TRBJ2-7 TRBV11-2 TGTGCCAGCAGCTTATCTCCGGTCATTTTCTACGAGCAGTACTTC CASSLSPVIFYEQYF
TRBD1 NA TRBJ1-3 TRBV27 TGTGCCAGCAGTATTCGAGGTACCACAGGGGTTGGCTCTGGAAACACCATATATTTT CASSIRGTTGVGSGNTIYF
NA NA TRBJ2-7 TRBV11-3 TGTGCCAGCAGCTGCCTTAAAAACAGGGAATTAAGCTACGAGCAGTACTTC CASSCLKNRELSYEQYF
NA NA TRBJ2-3 TRBV5-1 TGCGCCAGCAGCGTATCTAGCACAGATACGCAGTATTTT CASSVSSTDTQYF
NA NA TRBJ1-2 TRBV6-1 TGTGCCAGCGGTGGCGCAGTCCCTAACTATGGCTACACCTTC CASGGAVPNYGYTF
NA NA TRBJ2-7 TRBV5-4 TGTGCCAGCAGCCCGCAACCTAACTCCTACGAGCAGTACTTC CASSPQPNSYEQYF
NA NA TRBJ1-4 TRBV2 TGTGCCAGCAGCGGGTGGTTTCGGGAAAAACTGTTTTTT CASSGWFREKLFF
TRBD1 NA TRBJ1-1 TRBV29-1 TGCAGCGCTTGGACAGGGGGAATCGGAATACCCATGAACACTGAAGCTTTCTTT CSAWTGGIGIPMNTEAFF
NA once TRBJ1-3 TRBV9 TGTGCCAGCAGCCCCGGCGGATCTTACTTCTCTGGAAACACCATATATTTT CASSPGGSYFSGNTIYF
NA NA TRBJ2-4 TRBV14 TGTGCCAGCAGCCAAATTCAAAAGGGGGGCAGGAACATTCAGTACTTC CASSQIQKGGRNIQYF
NA once TRBJ1-1 TRBV6-5 TGTGCCAGCAAAAGGGGGGGGATATCGAACACTGAAGCTTTCTTT CASKRGGISNTEAFF